This section outlines one TCR beta chain sequence together with its context. Some clones are missing from TCRdb's copy, which holds only in-frame ones; the method was immunoSEQ multiplex PCR. The sample shows approximately 97,000 clones, roughly 92% of them seen only once. This entry is derived from a study of blood T cell repertoires in COVID-19. In the study overall: Collection of acute and convalescent COVID-19 samples took place in the United States, Italy and Spain. PBMCs, B-cell-depleted T cells, or T cells provided the cDNA or gDNA that made up the material.

CDR1 is SGHRS and CDR2 is YFSETQ in the germline V gene. This CDR3 is 15 amino acids long. Trimming stripped 0 bases from V and 3 bases from J, with 11 bases between. The sequence was collected from a woman between 50 and 59 years old with COVID-19, enrolled during active disease. The chain has TRBV5-1 and TRBJ2-3; weak D call: TRBD1 (5 bases). The material sequenced was peripheral blood. The CDR3 loop is CASSLDRPKTDTQYF. The CDR3 DNA reads TGCGCCAGCAGCTTGGACAGGCCCAAGACAGATACGCAGTATTTT.